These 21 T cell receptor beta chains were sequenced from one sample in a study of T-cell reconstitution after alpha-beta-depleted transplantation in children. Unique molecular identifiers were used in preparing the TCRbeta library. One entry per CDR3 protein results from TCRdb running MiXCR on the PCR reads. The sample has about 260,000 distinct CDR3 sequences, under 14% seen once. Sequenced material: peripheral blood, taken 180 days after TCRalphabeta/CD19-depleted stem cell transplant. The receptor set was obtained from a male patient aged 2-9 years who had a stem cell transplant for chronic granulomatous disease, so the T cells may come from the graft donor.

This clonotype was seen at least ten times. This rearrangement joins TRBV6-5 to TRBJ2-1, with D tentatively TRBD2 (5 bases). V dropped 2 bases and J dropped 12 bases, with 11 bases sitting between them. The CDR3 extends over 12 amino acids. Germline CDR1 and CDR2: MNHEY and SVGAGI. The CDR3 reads CASSYSGMGQFF. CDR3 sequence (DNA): TGTGCCAGCAGTTACAGCGGCATGGGGCAGTTCTTC.

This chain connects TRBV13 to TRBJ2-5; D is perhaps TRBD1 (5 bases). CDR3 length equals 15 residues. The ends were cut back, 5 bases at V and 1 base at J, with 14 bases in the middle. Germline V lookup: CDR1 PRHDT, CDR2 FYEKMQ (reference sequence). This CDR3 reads CASSIRVWTQETQYF. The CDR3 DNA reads TGTGCCAGCAGCATCAGGGTTTGGACCCAAGAGACCCAGTACTTC.

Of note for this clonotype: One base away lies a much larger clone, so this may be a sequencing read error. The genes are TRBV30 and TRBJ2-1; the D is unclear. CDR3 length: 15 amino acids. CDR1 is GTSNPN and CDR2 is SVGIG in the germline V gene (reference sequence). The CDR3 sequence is CSWSVLVGWVNEQFF. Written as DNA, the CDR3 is TGTTCCTGGAGTGTACTTGTGGGTTGGGTCAATGAGCAGTTCTTC. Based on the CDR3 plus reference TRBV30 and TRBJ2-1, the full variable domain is SQTIHQWPATLVQPVGSPLSLECTVEGTSNPNLYWYRQAAGRGLQLLFYSVGIGQISSEVPQNLSASRPQDRQFILSSKKLLLSDSGFYLCSWSVLVGWVNEQFFGPGTRLTVL.

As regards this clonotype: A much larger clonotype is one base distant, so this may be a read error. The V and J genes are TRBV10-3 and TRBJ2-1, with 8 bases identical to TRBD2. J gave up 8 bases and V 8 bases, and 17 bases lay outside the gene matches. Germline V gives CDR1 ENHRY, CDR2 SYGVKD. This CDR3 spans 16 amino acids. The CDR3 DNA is TGTGCCATCGAGTCATCTATGGCGGGGGGCCCCCATGAGCAGTTCTTC. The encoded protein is CAIESSMAGGPHEQFF.

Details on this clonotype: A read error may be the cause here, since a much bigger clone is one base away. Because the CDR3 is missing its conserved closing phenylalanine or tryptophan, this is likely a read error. CDR3 coding DNA: TGTGCCAGCAGTTTTAAGCCAAACATTCAGTACTCC. The encoded protein is CASSFKPNIQYS. The gene calls are TRBV12-3 or TRBV12-4 and TRBJ2-4, with D uncertain. The CDR3 totals 12 residues. Between the trimmed V and J ends, which lost 3 bases and 6 bases, there was a span of 6 bases.

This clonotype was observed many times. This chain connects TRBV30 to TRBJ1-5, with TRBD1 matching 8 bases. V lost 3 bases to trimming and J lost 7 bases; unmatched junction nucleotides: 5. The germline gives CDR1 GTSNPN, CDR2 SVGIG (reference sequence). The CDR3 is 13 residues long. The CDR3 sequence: CAWSKTGAQPQHF. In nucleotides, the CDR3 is TGTGCCTGGAGCAAGACAGGGGCCCAGCCCCAGCATTTT.

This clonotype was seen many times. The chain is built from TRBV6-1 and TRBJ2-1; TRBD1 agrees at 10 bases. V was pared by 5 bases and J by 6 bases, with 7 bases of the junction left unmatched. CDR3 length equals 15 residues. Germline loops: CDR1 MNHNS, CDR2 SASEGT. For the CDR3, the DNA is TGTGCCAGCAGTCCGCACGGGACAGGGGTCAATGAGCAGTTCTTC. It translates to CASSPHGTGVNEQFF.

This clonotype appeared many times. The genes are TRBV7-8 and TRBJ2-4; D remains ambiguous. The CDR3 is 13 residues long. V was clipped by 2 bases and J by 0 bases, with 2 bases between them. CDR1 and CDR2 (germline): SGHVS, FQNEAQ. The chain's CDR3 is CASSLIAKNIQYF. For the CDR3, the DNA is TGTGCCAGCAGCTTAATAGCCAAAAACATTCAGTACTTC.

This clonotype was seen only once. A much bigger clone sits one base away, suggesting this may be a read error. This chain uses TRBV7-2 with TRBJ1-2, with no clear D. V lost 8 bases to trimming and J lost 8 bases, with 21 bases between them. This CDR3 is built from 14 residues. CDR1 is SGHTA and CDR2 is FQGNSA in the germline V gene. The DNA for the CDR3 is TGTGCCAGCCGCCTCGGGCAATCCTCTTGGGGCTACACCTTC. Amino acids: CASRLGQSSWGYTF.

The CDR3 loop reads CSVVGRGDNNEQFF. The DNA of the CDR3 is TGCAGCGTTGTTGGCCGGGGGGATAACAATGAGCAGTTCTTC. The chain links TRBV29-1 to TRBJ2-1, with 7 bases identical to TRBD2. This CDR3 is built from 14 residues. From germline, CDR1 is SQVTM and CDR2 ANQGSEA. V lost 4 bases to trimming and J lost 5 bases; unmatched junction nucleotides: 8.

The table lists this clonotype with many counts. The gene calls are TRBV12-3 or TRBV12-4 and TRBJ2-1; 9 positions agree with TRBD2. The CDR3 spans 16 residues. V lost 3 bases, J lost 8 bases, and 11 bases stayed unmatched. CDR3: CASSFFPSGRRDEQFF. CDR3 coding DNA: TGTGCCAGCAGTTTCTTCCCGAGCGGGAGGAGGGATGAGCAGTTCTTC.

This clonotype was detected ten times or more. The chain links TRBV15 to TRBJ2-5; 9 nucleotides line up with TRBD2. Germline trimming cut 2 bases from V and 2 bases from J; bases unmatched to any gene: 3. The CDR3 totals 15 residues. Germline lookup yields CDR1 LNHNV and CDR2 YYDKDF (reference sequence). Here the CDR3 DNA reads TGTGCCACCAGCAGACTAGCGGGGAGACAAGAGACCCAGTACTTC. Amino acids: CATSRLAGRQETQYF.

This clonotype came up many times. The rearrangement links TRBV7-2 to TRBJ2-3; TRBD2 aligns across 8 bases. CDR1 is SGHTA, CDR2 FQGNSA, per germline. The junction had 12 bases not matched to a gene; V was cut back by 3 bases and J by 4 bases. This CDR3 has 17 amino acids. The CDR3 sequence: CASSLRGSGNGPDTQYF. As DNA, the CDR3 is TGTGCCAGCAGCTTGAGAGGTAGCGGGAATGGGCCAGATACGCAGTATTTT. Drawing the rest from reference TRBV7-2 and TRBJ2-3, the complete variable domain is GAGVSQSPSNKVTEKGKDVELRCDPISGHTALYWYRQSLGQGLEFLIYFQGNSAPDKSGLPSDRFSAERTGGSVSTLTIQRTQQEDSAVYLCASSLRGSGNGPDTQYFGPGTRLTVL.

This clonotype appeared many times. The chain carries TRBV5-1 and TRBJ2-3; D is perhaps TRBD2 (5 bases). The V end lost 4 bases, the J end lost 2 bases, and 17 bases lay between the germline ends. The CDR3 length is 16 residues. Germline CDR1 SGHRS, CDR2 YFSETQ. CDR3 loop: CASSIWVEGPTDTQYF. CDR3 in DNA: TGCGCCAGCAGCATATGGGTTGAGGGCCCCACAGATACGCAGTATTTT. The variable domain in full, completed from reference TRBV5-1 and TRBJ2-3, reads KAGVTQTPRYLIKTRGQQVTLSCSPISGHRSVSWYQQTPGQGLQFLFEYFSETQRNKGNFPGRFSGRQFSNSRSEMNVSTLELGDSALYLCASSIWVEGPTDTQYFGPGTRLTVL.

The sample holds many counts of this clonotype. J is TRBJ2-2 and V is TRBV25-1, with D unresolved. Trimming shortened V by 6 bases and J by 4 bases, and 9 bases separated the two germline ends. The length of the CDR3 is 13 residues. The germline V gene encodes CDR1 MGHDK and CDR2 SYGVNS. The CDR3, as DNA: TGTGCCAGCAGCGTAGGGCTCACCGGGGAGCTGTTTTTT. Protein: CASSVGLTGELFF. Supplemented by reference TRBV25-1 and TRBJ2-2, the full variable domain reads EADIYQTPRYLVIGTGKKITLECSQTMGHDKMYWYQQDPGMELHLIHYSYGVNSTEKGDLSSESTVSRIRTEHFPLTLESARPSHTSQYLCASSVGLTGELFFGEGSRLTVL.

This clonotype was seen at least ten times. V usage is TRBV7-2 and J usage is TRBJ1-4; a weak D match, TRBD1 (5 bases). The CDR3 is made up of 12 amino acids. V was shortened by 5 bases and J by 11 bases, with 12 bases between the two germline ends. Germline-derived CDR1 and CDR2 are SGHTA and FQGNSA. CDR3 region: CASSAEGTKLFF. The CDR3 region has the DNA TGTGCCAGCAGCGCGGAGGGGACCAAACTGTTTTTT.

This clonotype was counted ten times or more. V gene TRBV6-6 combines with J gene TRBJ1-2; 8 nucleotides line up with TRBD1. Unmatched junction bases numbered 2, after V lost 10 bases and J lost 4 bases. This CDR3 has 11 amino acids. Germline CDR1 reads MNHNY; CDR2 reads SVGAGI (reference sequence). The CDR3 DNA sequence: TGTGCCATCGGGACAGGCTATGGCTACACCTTC. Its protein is CAIGTGYGYTF.

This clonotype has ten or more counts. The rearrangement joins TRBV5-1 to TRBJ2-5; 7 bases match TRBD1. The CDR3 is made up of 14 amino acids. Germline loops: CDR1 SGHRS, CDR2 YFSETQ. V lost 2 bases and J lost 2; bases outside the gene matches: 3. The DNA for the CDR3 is TGCGCCAGCAGCTTATCGGGACAGCAAGAGACCCAGTACTTC. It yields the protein CASSLSGQQETQYF.

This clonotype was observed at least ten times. CDR3 sequence reads: CASSQDRTSGSGEQFF. The CDR3 DNA sequence: TGTGCCAGCAGCCAAGATAGGACTAGCGGGAGCGGTGAGCAGTTCTTC. The rearrangement uses TRBV3-1 and TRBJ2-1; TRBD2 matches 13 bases. CDR3 length equals 16 residues. With V trimmed by 0 bases and J by 9 bases, 5 bases remained unmatched. CDR1 is LGHDT and CDR2 is YNNKEL in the germline V gene (reference sequence).

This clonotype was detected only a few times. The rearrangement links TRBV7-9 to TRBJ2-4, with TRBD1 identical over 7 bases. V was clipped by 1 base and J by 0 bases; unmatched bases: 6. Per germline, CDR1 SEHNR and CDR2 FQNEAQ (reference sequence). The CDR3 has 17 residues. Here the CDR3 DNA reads TGTGCCAGCAGCTTAGTAGGGGGCGGTGGAGCCAAAAACATTCAGTACTTC. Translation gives CASSLVGGGGAKNIQYF.

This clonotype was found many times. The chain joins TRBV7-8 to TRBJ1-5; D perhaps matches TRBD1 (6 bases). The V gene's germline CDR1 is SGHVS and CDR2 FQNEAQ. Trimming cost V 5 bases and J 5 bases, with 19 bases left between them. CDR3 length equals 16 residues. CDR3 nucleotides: TGTGCCAGCAGCCCAGGTTTCGGGGGCCCCGATCAGCCCCAGCATTTT. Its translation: CASSPGFGGPDQPQHF.